The T cell receptor beta chain described here comes from a study of blood T cells in healthy people across ages. The V and J ends lost 2 bases and 7 bases respectively, with 8 bases between them. Germline values: CDR1 LNHNV, CDR2 YYDKDF (reference sequence). The CDR3 has 12 residues. The second PCR ran roughly 7 to 11 cycles with a sample-barcoded 5' primer and J-beta primers. TCRdb analysed the 5' RACE reads with MiXCR anew, one entry per CDR3 protein. This sample has about 640,000 distinct CDR3 sequences, with 45% to 65% found just once. The specimen was blood. This chain joins TRBV15 and TRBJ1-1; D perhaps matches TRBD1 (5 bases). The clonotype comes from a man in his fifties or sixties in good health. CDR3 sequence reads: CATSRKGDEAFF. The DNA of the CDR3 is TGTGCCACCAGCAGAAAAGGGGATGAAGCTTTCTTT.